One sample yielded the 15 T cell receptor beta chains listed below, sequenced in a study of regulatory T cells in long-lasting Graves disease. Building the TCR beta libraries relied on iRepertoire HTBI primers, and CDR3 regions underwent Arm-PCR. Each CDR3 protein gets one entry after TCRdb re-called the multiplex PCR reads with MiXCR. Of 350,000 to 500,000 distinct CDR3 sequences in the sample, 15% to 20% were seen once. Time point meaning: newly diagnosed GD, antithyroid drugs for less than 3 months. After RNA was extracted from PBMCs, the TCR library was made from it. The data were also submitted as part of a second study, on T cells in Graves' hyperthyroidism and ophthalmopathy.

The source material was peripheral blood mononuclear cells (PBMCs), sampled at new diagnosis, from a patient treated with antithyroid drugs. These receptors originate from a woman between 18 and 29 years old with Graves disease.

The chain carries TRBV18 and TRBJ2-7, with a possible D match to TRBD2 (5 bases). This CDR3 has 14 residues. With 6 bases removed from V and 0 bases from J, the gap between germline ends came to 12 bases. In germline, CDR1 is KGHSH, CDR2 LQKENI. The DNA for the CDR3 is TGTGCCAGCTCTTGGGAGCGGCACTCCTACGAGCAGTACTTC. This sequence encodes CASSWERHSYEQYF.

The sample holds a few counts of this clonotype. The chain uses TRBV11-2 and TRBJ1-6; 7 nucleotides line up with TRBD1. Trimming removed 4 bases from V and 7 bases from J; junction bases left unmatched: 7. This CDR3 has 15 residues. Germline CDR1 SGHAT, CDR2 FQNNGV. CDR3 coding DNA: TGTGCCAGCAGCTCAAGGGACAGCAGGAATTCACCCCTCCACTTT. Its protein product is CASSSRDSRNSPLHF.

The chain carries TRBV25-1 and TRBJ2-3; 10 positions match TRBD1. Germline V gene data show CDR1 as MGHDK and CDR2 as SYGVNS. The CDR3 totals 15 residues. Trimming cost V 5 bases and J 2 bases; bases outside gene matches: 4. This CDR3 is CASSRGTGDTDTQYF. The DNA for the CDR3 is TGTGCCAGCAGTCGGGGGACAGGGGACACAGATACGCAGTATTTT.

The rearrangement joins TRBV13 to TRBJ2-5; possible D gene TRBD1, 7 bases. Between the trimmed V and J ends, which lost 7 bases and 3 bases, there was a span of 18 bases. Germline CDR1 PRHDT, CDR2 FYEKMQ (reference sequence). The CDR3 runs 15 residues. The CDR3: CASIPPGGPKETQYF. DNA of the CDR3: TGTGCCAGCATCCCCCCAGGGGGGCCTAAAGAGACCCAGTACTTC.

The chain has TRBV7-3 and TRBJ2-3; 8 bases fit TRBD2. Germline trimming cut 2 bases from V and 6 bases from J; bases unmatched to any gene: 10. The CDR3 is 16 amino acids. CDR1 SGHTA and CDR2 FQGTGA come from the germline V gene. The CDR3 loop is CASSLVGTAGVDTQYF. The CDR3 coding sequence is TGTGCCAGCAGCTTAGTTGGTACAGCGGGGGTGGATACGCAGTATTTT.

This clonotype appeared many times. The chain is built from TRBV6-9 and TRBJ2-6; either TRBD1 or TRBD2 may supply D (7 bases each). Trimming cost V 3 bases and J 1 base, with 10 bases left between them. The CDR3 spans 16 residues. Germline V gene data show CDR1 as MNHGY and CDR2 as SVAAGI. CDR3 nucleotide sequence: TGTGCCAGCAGTTACCAGGGGGGGTCTGGGGCCAACGTCCTGACTTTC. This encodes CASSYQGGSGANVLTF.

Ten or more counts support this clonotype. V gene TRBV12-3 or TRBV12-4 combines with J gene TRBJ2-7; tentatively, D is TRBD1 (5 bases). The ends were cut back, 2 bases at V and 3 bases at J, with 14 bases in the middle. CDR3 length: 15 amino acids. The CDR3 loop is CASSLTPTVYYEQYF. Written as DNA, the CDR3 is TGTGCCAGCAGTTTAACTCCGACAGTCTACTACGAGCAGTACTTC.

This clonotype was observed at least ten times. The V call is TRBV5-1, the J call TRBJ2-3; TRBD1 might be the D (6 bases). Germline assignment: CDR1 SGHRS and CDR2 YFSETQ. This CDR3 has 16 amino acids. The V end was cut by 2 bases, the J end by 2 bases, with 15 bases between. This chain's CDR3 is CASSFLGQPTTDTQYF. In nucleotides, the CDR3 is TGCGCCAGCAGCTTCCTCGGACAGCCGACCACAGATACGCAGTATTTT.

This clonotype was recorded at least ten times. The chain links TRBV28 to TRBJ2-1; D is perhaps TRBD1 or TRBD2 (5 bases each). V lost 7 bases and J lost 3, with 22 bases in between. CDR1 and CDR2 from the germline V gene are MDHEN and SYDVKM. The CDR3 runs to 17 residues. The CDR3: CASIKWGRARIYNEQFF. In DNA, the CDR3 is TGTGCCAGCATCAAGTGGGGGAGAGCAAGGATCTACAATGAGCAGTTCTTC.

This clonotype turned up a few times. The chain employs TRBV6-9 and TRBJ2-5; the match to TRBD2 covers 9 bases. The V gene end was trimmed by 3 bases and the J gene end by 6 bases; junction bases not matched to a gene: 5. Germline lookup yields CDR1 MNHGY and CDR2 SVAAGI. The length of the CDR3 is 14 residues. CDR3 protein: CASSYPAGGKTQYF. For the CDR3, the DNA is TGTGCCAGCAGTTACCCAGCGGGGGGCAAGACCCAGTACTTC.

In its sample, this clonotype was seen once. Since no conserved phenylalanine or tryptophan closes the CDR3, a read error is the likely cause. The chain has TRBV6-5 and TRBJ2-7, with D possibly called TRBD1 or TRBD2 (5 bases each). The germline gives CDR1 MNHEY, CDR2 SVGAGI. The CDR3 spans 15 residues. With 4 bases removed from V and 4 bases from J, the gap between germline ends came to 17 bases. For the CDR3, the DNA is TGTGCCAGCAGTTCTACAGGAGGACGACGATACGAGCAGTACCTC. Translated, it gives CASSSTGGRRYEQYL.

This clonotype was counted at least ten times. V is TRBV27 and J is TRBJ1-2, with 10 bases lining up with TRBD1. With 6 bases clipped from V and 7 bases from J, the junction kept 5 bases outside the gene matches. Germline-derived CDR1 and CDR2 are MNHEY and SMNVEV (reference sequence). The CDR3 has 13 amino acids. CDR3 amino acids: CASRPGTGVGYTF. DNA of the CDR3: TGTGCCAGCAGACCCGGGACAGGGGTTGGCTACACCTTC.

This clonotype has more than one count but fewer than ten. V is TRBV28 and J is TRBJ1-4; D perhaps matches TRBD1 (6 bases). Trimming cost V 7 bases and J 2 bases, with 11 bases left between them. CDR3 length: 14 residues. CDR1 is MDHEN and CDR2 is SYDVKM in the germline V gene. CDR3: CASNGGQTNEKLFF. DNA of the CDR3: TGTGCCAGCAACGGGGGCCAGACTAATGAAAAACTGTTTTTT. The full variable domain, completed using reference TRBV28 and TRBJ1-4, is DVKVTQSSRYLVKRTGEKVFLECVQDMDHENMFWYRQDPGLGLRLIYFSYDVKMKEKGDIPEGYSVSREKKERFSLILESASTNQTSMYLCASNGGQTNEKLFFGSGTQLSVL.

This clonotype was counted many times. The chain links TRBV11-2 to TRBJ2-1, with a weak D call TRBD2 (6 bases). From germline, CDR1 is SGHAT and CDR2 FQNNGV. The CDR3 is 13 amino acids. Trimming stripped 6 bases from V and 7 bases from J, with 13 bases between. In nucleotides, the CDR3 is TGTGCCAGCAGAAAGGCCCTAGCGAATGAGCAGTTCTTC. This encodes CASRKALANEQFF.

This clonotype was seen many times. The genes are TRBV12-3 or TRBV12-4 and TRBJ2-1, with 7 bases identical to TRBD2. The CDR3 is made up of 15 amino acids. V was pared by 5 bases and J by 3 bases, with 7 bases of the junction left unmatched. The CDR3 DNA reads TGTGCCAGCAGTGGGTGGCGGGACTACTACAATGAGCAGTTCTTC. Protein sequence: CASSGWRDYYNEQFF.